Listed here are 20 T cell receptor beta chains from one sample, sequenced in a study of blood T cell repertoires in COVID-19. Data came from immunoSEQ multiplex PCR; TCRdb stores just in-frame clones and leaves some out. The top ten hold about 0.91% of the sample, which has approximately 480,000 clones, 89% seen once. Sequenced input: peripheral blood. These receptors were taken from a man younger than 35 with COVID-19, enrolled during active disease.

V and J are TRBV5-1 and TRBJ1-2; no reliable D call. There are 14 residues in the CDR3. With 0 bases removed from V and 8 bases from J, the gap between germline ends came to 14 bases. Germline values: CDR1 SGHRS, CDR2 YFSETQ. CDR3 residues: CASSLVTGMSGYTF. CDR3 nucleotides: TGCGCCAGCAGCTTGGTTACGGGGATGAGCGGCTACACCTTC. The full variable domain, rest sourced from reference TRBV5-1 and TRBJ1-2, is KAGVTQTPRYLIKTRGQQVTLSCSPISGHRSVSWYQQTPGQGLQFLFEYFSETQRNKGNFPGRFSGRQFSNSRSEMNVSTLELGDSALYLCASSLVTGMSGYTFGSGTRLTVV.

This chain joins TRBV11-2 and TRBJ2-1, with a weak D call TRBD2 (5 bases). The CDR3 sequence is 16 residues long. Looked up from germline, CDR1 is SGHAT and CDR2 is FQNNGV. With 5 bases removed from V and 2 bases from J, the gap between germline ends came to 16 bases. Here the CDR3 DNA reads TGTGCCAGCAGCCACGAAGGGCGGGCAGCCTACAATGAGCAGTTCTTC. It yields the protein CASSHEGRAAYNEQFF. The full variable domain, with the rest looked up from reference TRBV11-2 and TRBJ2-1, is EAGVAQSPRYKIIEKRQSVAFWCNPISGHATLYWYQQILGQGPKLLIQFQNNGVVDDSQLPKDRFSAERLKGVDSTLKIQPAKLEDSAVYLCASSHEGRAAYNEQFFGPGTRLTVL.

This clone occurred once. The genes are TRBV3-1 (or the pseudogene TRBV3-2) and TRBJ2-5; weak D call: TRBD2 (6 bases). This CDR3 region has 16 residues. V was clipped by 3 bases and J by 5 bases, with 19 bases between them. Germline CDR1 reads LGHDT; CDR2 reads YNNKEL (reference sequence). CDR3 sequence reads: CASSHSKVGRWETQYF. The CDR3 DNA reads as TGTGCCAGCAGCCACTCTAAAGTCGGGAGATGGGAGACCCAGTACTTC.

The chain combines TRBV11-2 with TRBJ2-5; possibly TRBD1 for D (6 bases). CDR3 length: 13 amino acids. Trimming took 2 bases from V and 5 from J, leaving 9 bases between them. Looked up from germline, CDR1 is SGHAT and CDR2 is FQNNGV. In nucleotides, the CDR3 is TGTGCCAGCAGCTTAAGACAGGTGGAGACCCAGTACTTC. This sequence encodes CASSLRQVETQYF.

This rearrangement joins TRBV2 to TRBJ2-5, with 16 bases that match TRBD2. V lost 11 bases, J lost 3 bases, and 12 bases stayed unmatched. The CDR3 consists of 17 residues. The germline CDR1 and CDR2 sequences are SNHLY and FYNNEI. For the CDR3, the DNA is TGTGCCGTCAATCCGGGACTAGCGGGAGGGGGAGAAGAGACCCAGTACTTC. As protein: CAVNPGLAGGGEETQYF.

The chain recombines TRBV18 with TRBJ1-1; 8 positions agree with TRBD1. The V gene end was trimmed by 5 bases and the J gene end by 3 bases; junction bases not matched to a gene: 8. This CDR3 spans 15 amino acids. Germline assignment: CDR1 KGHSH and CDR2 LQKENI. CDR3 nucleotide sequence: TGTGCCAGCTCAACAAGACAGGGGATAGACACTGAAGCTTTCTTT. Translated, it gives CASSTRQGIDTEAFF.

The chain links TRBV6-5 to TRBJ2-3; D may be TRBD1 (6 bases). Trimming shortened V by 5 bases and J by 0 bases, and 9 bases separated the two germline ends. The CDR3 extends over 14 amino acids. The V gene's germline CDR1 is MNHEY and CDR2 SVGAGI. The CDR3 nucleotides are TGTGCCAGCAGTAGGACAGATAGCACAGATACGCAGTATTTT. Protein: CASSRTDSTDTQYF.

J is TRBJ2-7 and V is TRBV3-1 (or the pseudogene TRBV3-2); TRBD1 agrees at 9 bases. With 6 bases clipped from V and 6 bases from J, the junction kept 9 bases outside the gene matches. Germline assignment: CDR1 LGHDT and CDR2 YNNKEL (reference sequence). This CDR3 is 14 amino acids long. CDR3 bases: TGTGCCAGCAGACTGGGACAGGGCTCGCGCGAGCAGTACTTC. This sequence encodes CASRLGQGSREQYF.

The chain recombines TRBV4-2 with TRBJ2-5; maybe TRBD1 (6 bases). This CDR3 spans 15 amino acids. Germline CDR1 and CDR2: LGHNA and YNFKEQ. V lost 2 bases to trimming and J lost 2 bases, with 12 bases between them. The CDR3 reads CASSQYVRGQETQYF. DNA of the CDR3: TGTGCCAGCAGCCAATACGTCAGGGGACAAGAGACCCAGTACTTC.

This chain uses TRBV10-3 with TRBJ1-1, with 7 bases fitting TRBD1. This CDR3 has 14 residues. V shed 5 bases and J 3 bases; nucleotides not matched to a gene: 6. Germline loops: CDR1 ENHRY, CDR2 SYGVKD. The CDR3 DNA is TGTGCCATCAGTAACACAGGGGACTACACTGAAGCTTTCTTT. This encodes CAISNTGDYTEAFF.

In this sample, this clone turned up a few times. This chain connects TRBV10-1 to TRBJ1-2; no clear D. V was trimmed by 3 bases and J by 5 bases, leaving 13 bases between them. Germline CDR1 WNHNN, CDR2 SYGVQD (reference sequence). This CDR3 is 14 amino acids long. As DNA, the CDR3 is TGCGCCAGCAGTGATTCCCGGGATGTGTATGGCTACACCTTC. This encodes CASSDSRDVYGYTF.

The rearrangement uses TRBV5-8 and TRBJ2-7; 8 bases match TRBD1. CDR1 is SGHTS and CDR2 is YDEGEE in the germline V gene. CDR3 length: 13 amino acids. V gave up 4 bases and J gave up 5 bases; unmatched junction bases: 5. CDR3 residues: CASSPDRAHEQYF. Written as DNA, the CDR3 is TGTGCCAGCAGCCCGGACAGGGCCCACGAGCAGTACTTC.

The chain recombines TRBV3-1 (or the pseudogene TRBV3-2) with TRBJ2-1; 9 bases align to TRBD2. J lost 0 bases, V lost 1 base, and 4 bases had no gene match. Germline CDR1 LGHDT, CDR2 YNNKEL (reference sequence). The CDR3 covers 17 residues. The DNA for the CDR3 is TGTGCCAGCAGCCAAGGACTAGCGGTAAGCTCCTACAATGAGCAGTTCTTC. It codes for CASSQGLAVSSYNEQFF.

This chain uses TRBV11-2 with TRBJ2-7; TRBD1 is a possible D gene (6 bases). Germline loops: CDR1 SGHAT, CDR2 FQNNGV. The CDR3 has 15 residues. The ends were cut back, 5 bases at V and 2 bases at J, with 16 bases in the middle. The CDR3 bases are TGTGCCAGCAGCCCAAAATTGGGACATACCTACGAGCAGTACTTC. Translating gives CASSPKLGHTYEQYF.

The genes are TRBV2 and TRBJ2-3; 8 positions agree with TRBD2. V was clipped by 7 bases and J by 2 bases; unmatched bases: 8. Germline lookup yields CDR1 SNHLY and CDR2 FYNNEI. This CDR3 is built from 15 residues. The CDR3 loop is CASKEREIVTDTQYF. CDR3 nucleotide sequence: TGTGCCAGCAAGGAGCGGGAGATAGTCACAGATACGCAGTATTTT.

The rearrangement links TRBV2 to TRBJ2-5, with D tentatively TRBD1 (5 bases). Germline CDR1 SNHLY, CDR2 FYNNEI. The CDR3 loop spans 14 amino acids. Trimming left V 4 bases short and J 5 bases short, with 14 bases between. CDR3 nucleotide sequence: TGTGCCAGCAGTGCACGGACGGCAGGGGAGACCCAGTACTTC. Protein product: CASSARTAGETQYF.

The V call is TRBV7-9, the J call TRBJ1-2, with 9 bases fitting TRBD1. With V trimmed by 5 bases and J by 7 bases, 5 bases remained unmatched. This CDR3 comprises 13 residues. Looked up from germline, CDR1 is SEHNR and CDR2 is FQNEAQ (reference sequence). CDR3 protein: CASSPGQGSGYTF. CDR3 sequence (DNA): TGTGCCAGCAGCCCTGGACAGGGGAGTGGCTACACCTTC.

The J gene is TRBJ2-5, the V gene TRBV13; 8 bases agree with TRBD2. In germline, CDR1 is PRHDT, CDR2 FYEKMQ (reference sequence). This CDR3 is built from 14 residues. Germline trimming cut 2 bases from V and 6 bases from J; bases unmatched to any gene: 5. The CDR3 reads CASSLRTSKQTQYF. The CDR3 DNA reads TGTGCCAGCAGCTTACGGACTAGCAAGCAGACCCAGTACTTC. Complete variable domain (other parts from reference TRBV13 and TRBJ2-5): AAGVIQSPRHLIKEKRETATLKCYPIPRHDTVYWYQQGPGQDPQFLISFYEKMQSDKGSIPDRFSAQQFSDYHSELNMSSLELGDSALYFCASSLRTSKQTQYFGPGTRLLVL.

The chain recombines TRBV6-5 with TRBJ2-3; 7 bases agree with TRBD1. The CDR3 is 15 residues long. J gave up 3 bases and V 7 bases, and 10 bases lay outside the gene matches. Germline V CDR1 and CDR2: MNHEY, SVGAGI. This chain's CDR3 is CASTQGGRGTDTQYF. The CDR3 region has the DNA TGTGCCAGCACCCAAGGGGGCAGGGGGACAGATACGCAGTATTTT.

V usage is TRBV9 and J usage is TRBJ2-1, with D unresolved. V lost 3 bases and J lost 2, with 6 bases in between. In germline, CDR1 is SGDLS, CDR2 YYNGEE. The CDR3 runs to 13 residues. CDR3: CASSDSTYNEQFF. DNA for the CDR3: TGTGCCAGCAGCGACTCTACCTACAATGAGCAGTTCTTC.